Below are 6 T cell receptor beta chains sequenced from a single sample in a study of OX40 agonist ivuxolimab in advanced cancers. Data came from immunoSEQ multiplex PCR; TCRdb stores just in-frame clones and leaves some out. The sample carries some 84,000 clones, 89% recorded once. Material: CD4+ or CD8+ T cells sorted from blood, obtained in a trial of the OX40 agonist ivuxolimab. Receptors originate from an adult with an advanced solid tumor such as melanoma, head and neck, liver or kidney cancer.

V gene TRBV19 combines with J gene TRBJ1-2; D might be TRBD1 (6 bases). Trimming pared 6 bases from V and 0 bases from J, leaving 11 bases between. From germline, CDR1 is LNHDA and CDR2 SQIVND (reference sequence). This CDR3 spans 14 amino acids. This CDR3 reads CASRDSGANYGYTF. The DNA of the CDR3 is TGTGCCAGTAGGGACAGCGGGGCTAACTATGGCTACACCTTC.

This clone was detected only a few times. The rearrangement links TRBV4-2 to TRBJ1-5; D not resolved. Trimming took 8 bases from V and 9 from J, leaving 14 bases between them. The germline CDR1 and CDR2 sequences are LGHNA and YNFKEQ. This CDR3 contains 12 residues. The CDR3 protein is CASGHGYGPQHF. CDR3 sequence (DNA): TGTGCCAGCGGTCACGGTTATGGGCCCCAGCATTTT.

This clone appeared once. The chain links TRBV5-6 to TRBJ2-3; perhaps TRBD2 as D (6 bases). This CDR3 comprises 14 residues. V lost 4 bases and J 7 bases, leaving 16 bases between the germline ends. Germline V gene sequence: CDR1 SGHDT, CDR2 YYEEEE. The CDR3 nucleotides are TGTGCCAGCAGCGTCGGGACTCCGGGGAATACGCAGTATTTT. This encodes CASSVGTPGNTQYF.

This clone has only one observation. The chain has TRBV6-5 and TRBJ1-1; possibly TRBD1 for D (5 bases). There are 16 residues in the CDR3. V was pared by 2 bases and J by 4 bases, with 17 bases between. Germline CDR1 reads MNHEY; CDR2 reads SVGAGI. CDR3 residues: CASSYGRGKATTEAFF. The CDR3, as DNA: TGTGCCAGCAGTTACGGTAGGGGTAAAGCCACCACTGAAGCTTTCTTT.

V usage is TRBV9 and J usage is TRBJ1-5, with D uncertain. This CDR3 region has 15 residues. V gave up 4 bases and J gave up 3 bases, with 14 bases separating them. Germline CDR1 and CDR2: SGDLS and YYNGEE. The DNA for the CDR3 is TGTGCCAGCAGCTACGGAGGGCAGTCCAATCAGCCCCAGCATTTT. This encodes CASSYGGQSNQPQHF. The complete variable domain, with remaining parts taken from reference TRBV9 and TRBJ1-5, reads DSGVTQTPKHLITATGQRVTLRCSPRSGDLSVYWYQQSLDQGLQFLIQYYNGEERAKGNILERFSAQQFPDLHSELNLSSLELGDSALYFCASSYGGQSNQPQHFGDGTRLSIL.

The rearrangement joins TRBV18 to TRBJ2-2, with 7 bases fitting TRBD2. The V gene end was trimmed by 5 bases and the J gene end by 2 bases; junction bases not matched to a gene: 5. Looked up from germline, CDR1 is KGHSH and CDR2 is LQKENI. This CDR3 comprises 15 residues. CDR3: CASSAQRDNTGELFF. The CDR3 region has the DNA TGTGCCAGCTCAGCCCAGCGGGATAACACCGGGGAGCTGTTTTTT.